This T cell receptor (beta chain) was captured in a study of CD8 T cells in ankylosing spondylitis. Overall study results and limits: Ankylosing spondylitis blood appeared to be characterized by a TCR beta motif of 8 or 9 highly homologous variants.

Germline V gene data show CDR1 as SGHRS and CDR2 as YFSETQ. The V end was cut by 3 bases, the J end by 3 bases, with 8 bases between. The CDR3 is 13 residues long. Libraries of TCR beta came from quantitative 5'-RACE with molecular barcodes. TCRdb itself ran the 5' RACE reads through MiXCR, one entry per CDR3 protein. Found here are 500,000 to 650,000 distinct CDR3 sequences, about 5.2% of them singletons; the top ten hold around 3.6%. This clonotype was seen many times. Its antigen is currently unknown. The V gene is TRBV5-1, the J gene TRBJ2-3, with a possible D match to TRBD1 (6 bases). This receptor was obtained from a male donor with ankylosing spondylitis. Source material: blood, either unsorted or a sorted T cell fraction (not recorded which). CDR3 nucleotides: TGCGCCAGCAGCTCAGGACAGACAGATACGCAGTATTTT. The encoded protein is CASSSGQTDTQYF.